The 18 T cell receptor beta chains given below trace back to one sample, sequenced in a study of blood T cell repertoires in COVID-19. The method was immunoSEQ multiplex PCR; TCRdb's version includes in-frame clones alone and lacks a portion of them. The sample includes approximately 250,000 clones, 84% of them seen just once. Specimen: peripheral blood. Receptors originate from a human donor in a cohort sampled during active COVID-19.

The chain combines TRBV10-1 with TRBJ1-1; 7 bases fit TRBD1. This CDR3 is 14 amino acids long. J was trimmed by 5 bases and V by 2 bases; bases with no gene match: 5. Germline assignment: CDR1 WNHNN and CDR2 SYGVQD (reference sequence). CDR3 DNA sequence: TGCGCCAGCAGTGAGCTTGCAGGGGGGACTGAAGCTTTCTTT. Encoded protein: CASSELAGGTEAFF.

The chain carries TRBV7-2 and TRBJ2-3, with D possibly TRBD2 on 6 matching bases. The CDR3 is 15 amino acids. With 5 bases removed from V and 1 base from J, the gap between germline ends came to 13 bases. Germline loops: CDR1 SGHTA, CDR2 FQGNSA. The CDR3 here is CASSAKRAGTDTQYF. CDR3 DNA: TGTGCCAGCAGCGCCAAGCGGGCGGGCACAGATACGCAGTATTTT. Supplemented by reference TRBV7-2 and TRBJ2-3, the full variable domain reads GAGVSQSPSNKVTEKGKDVELRCDPISGHTALYWYRQSLGQGLEFLIYFQGNSAPDKSGLPSDRFSAERTGGSVSTLTIQRTQQEDSAVYLCASSAKRAGTDTQYFGPGTRLTVL.

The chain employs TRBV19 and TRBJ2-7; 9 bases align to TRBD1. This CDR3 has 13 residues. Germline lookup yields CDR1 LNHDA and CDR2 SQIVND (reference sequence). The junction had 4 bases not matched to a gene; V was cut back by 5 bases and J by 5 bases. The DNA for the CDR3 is TGTGCCAGTAGTTCTGGGACAGGGAACGAGCAGTACTTC. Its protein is CASSSGTGNEQYF.

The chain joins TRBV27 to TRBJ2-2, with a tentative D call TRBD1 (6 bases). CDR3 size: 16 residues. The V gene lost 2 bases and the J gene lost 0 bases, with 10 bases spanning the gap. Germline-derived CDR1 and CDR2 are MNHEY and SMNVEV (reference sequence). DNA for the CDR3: TGTGCCAGCAGTTTACAGGGGACACCGAACACCGGGGAGCTGTTTTTT. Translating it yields CASSLQGTPNTGELFF.

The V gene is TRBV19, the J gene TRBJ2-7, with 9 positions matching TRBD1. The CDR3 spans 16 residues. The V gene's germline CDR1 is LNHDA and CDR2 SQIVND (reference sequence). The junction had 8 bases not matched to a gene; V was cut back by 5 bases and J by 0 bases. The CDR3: CASSPLGDRASYEQYF. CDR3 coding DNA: TGTGCCAGTAGTCCCCTAGGGGACAGGGCCTCCTACGAGCAGTACTTC.

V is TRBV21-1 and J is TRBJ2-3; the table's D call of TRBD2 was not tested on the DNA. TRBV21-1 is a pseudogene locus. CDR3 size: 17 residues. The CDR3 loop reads CASSKVPAGFYTDTQYF. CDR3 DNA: TGTGCCAGCAGCAAAGTCCCAGCGGGGTTTTACACAGATACGCAGTATTTT.

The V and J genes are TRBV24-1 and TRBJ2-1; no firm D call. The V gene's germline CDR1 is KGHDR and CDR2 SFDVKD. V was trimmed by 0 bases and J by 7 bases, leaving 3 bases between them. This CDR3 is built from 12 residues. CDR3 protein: CATSDLRNEQFF. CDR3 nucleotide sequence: TGTGCCACCAGTGATTTGCGGAATGAGCAGTTCTTC.

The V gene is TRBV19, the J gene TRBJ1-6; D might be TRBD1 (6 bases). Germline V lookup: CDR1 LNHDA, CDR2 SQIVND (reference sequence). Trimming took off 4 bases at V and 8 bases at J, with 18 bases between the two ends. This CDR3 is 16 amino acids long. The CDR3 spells CASSSQGMRVHSPLHF. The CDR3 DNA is TGTGCCAGTAGTAGCCAGGGGATGAGGGTGCATTCACCCCTCCACTTT.

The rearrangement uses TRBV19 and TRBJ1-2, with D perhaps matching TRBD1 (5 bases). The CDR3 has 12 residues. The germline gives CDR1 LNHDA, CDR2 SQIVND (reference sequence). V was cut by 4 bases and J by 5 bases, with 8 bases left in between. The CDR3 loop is CASSTGTYGYTF. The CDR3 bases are TGTGCCAGTAGTACTGGGACTTATGGCTACACCTTC.

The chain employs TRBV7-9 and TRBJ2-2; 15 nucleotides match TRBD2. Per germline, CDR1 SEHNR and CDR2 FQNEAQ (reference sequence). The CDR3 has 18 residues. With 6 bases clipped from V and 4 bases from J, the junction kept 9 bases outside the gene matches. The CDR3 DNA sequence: TGTGCCAGCAGGCAACCGGGACTAGCGGGGGGTCCCACCGGGGAGCTGTTTTTT. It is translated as CASRQPGLAGGPTGELFF.

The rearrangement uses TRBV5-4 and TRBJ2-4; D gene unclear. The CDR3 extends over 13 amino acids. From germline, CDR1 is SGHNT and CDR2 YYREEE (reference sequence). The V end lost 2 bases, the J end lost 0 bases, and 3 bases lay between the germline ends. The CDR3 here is CASSLAAKNIQYF. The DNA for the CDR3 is TGTGCCAGCAGCTTAGCAGCCAAAAACATTCAGTACTTC.

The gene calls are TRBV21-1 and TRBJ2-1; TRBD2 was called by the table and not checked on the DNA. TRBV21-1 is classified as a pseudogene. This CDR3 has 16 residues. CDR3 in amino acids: CASSKARCGRENEQFF. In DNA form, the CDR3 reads TGTGCCAGCAGCAAAGCCAGGTGCGGGAGAGAGAATGAGCAGTTCTTC.

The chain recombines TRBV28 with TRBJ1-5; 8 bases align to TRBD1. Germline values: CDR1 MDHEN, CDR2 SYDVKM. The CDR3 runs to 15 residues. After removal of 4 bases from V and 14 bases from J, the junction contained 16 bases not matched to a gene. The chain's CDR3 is CASSSLRDRYLEEHF. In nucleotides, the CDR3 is TGTGCCAGCAGTTCACTCCGGGACAGGTACCTGGAGGAGCATTTT.

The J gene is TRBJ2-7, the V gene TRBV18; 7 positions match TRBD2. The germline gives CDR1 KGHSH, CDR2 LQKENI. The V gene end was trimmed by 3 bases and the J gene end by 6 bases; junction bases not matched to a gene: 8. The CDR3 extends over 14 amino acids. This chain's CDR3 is CASSPPAGSGEQYF. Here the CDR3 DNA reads TGTGCCAGCTCACCCCCAGCGGGATCGGGCGAGCAGTACTTC.

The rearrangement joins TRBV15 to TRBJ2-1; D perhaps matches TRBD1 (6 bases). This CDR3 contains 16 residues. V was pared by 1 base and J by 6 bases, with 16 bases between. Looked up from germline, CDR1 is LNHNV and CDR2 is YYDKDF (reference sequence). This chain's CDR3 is CATSRGGPRGGNEQFF. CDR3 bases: TGTGCCACCAGCAGAGGGGGGCCCCGTGGAGGCAATGAGCAGTTCTTC.

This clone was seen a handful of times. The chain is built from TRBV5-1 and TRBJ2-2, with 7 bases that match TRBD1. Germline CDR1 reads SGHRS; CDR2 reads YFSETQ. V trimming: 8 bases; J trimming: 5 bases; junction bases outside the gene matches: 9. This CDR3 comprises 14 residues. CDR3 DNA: TGCGCCAGTACAACAGGGGCCCAGACCGGGGAGCTGTTTTTT. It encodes CASTTGAQTGELFF.

CDR3: CASSLQGGSLNTGELFF. Written as DNA, the CDR3 is TGTGCCAGCAGCCTACAGGGCGGGAGCCTAAACACCGGGGAGCTGTTTTTT. The chain joins TRBV9 to TRBJ2-2, with D tentatively TRBD2 (7 bases). The germline CDR1 and CDR2 sequences are SGDLS and YYNGEE. The CDR3 loop spans 17 amino acids. V gave up 4 bases and J gave up 2 bases, with 18 bases separating them. The whole variable domain, remainder taken from reference TRBV9 and TRBJ2-2, is DSGVTQTPKHLITATGQRVTLRCSPRSGDLSVYWYQQSLDQGLQFLIQYYNGEERAKGNILERFSAQQFPDLHSELNLSSLELGDSALYFCASSLQGGSLNTGELFFGEGSRLTVL.

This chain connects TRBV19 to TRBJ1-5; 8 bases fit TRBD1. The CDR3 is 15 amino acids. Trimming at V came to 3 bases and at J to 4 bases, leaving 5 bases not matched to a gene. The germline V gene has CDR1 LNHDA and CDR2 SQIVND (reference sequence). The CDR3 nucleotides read TGTGCCAGTAGTATCGGACAGGGTTGGAATCAGCCCCAGCATTTT. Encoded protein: CASSIGQGWNQPQHF.